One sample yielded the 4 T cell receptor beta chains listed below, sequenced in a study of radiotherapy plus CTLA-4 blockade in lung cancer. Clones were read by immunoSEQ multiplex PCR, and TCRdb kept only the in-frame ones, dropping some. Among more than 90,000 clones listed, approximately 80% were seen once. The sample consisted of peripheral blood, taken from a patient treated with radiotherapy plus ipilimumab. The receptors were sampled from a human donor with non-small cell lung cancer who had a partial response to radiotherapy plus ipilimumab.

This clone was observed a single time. CDR3 DNA sequence: TGCGCCAGCAGCCAAGATCTCCGGGAGCAGTACTTC. Translation gives CASSQDLREQYF. The chain employs TRBV4-1 and TRBJ2-7; D call uncertain. Germline values: CDR1 MGHRA, CDR2 YSYEKL. V shed 0 bases and J shed 7 bases, with 7 bases lying between them. CDR3 length equals 12 residues.

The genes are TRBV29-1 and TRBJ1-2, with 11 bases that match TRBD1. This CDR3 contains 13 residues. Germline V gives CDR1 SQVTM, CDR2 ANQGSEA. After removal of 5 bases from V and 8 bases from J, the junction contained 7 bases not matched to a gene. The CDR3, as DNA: TGCAGCGTTAGGACAGGGGGCGCGGGAGGCTACACCTTC. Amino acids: CSVRTGGAGGYTF.

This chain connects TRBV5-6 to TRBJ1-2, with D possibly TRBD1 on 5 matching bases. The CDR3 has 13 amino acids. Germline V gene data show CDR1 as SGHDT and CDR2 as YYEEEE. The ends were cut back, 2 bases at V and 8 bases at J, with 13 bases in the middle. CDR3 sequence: CASSFGGAGGYTF. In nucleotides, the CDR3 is TGTGCCAGCAGCTTTGGAGGGGCTGGGGGCTACACCTTC.

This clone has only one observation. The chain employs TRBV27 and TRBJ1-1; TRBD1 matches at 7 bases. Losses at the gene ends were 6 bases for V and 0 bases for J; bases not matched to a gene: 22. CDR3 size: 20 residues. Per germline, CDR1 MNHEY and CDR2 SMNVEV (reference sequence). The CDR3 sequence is CASRRPGQRRGWTMNTEAFF. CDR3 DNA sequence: TGTGCCAGCAGACGACCGGGACAGCGGCGGGGTTGGACGATGAACACTGAAGCTTTCTTT.